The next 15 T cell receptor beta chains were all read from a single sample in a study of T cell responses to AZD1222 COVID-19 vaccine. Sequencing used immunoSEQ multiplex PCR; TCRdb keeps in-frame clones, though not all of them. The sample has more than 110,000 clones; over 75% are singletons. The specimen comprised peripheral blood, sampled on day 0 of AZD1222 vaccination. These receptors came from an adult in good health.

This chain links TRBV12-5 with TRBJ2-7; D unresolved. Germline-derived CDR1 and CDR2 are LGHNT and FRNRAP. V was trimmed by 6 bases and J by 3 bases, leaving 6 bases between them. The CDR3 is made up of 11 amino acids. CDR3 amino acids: CASGINYEQYF. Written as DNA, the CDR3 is TGTGCTAGTGGAATCAACTACGAGCAGTACTTC.

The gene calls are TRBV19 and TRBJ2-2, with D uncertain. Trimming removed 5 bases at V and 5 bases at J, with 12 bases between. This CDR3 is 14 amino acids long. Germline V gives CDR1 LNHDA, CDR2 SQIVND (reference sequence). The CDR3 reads CASSPRFNTGELFF. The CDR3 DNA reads TGTGCCAGTAGTCCCCGTTTTAATACCGGGGAGCTGTTTTTT.

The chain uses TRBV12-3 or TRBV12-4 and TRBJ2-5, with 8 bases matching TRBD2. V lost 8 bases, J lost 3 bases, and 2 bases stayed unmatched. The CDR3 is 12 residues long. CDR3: CASSAGEETQYF. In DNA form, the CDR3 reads TGTGCCAGCTCAGCGGGGGAAGAGACCCAGTACTTC.

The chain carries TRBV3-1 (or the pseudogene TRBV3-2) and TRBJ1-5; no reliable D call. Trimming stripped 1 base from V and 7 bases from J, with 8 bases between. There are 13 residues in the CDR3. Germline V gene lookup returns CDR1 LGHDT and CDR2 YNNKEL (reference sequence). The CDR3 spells CASSQGWEQPQHF. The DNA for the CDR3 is TGTGCCAGCAGCCAAGGATGGGAACAGCCCCAGCATTTT.

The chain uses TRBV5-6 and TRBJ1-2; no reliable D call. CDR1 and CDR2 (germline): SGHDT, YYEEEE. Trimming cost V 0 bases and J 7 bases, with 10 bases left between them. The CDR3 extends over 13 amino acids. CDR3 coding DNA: TGTGCCAGCAGCTTGGCAAGGGTGCGTGGCTACACCTTC. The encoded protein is CASSLARVRGYTF.

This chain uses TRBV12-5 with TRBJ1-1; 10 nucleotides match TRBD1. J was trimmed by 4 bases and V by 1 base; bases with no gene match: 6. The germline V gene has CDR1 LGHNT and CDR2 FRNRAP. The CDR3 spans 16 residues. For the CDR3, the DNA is TGTGCTAGTGGTTTGGGTTCGTGGACAGGGGGCACTGAAGCTTTCTTT. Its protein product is CASGLGSWTGGTEAFF. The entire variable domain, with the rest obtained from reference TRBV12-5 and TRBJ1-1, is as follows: DARVTQTPRHKVTEMGQEVTMRCQPILGHNTVFWYRQTMMQGLELLAYFRNRAPLDDSGMPKDRFSAEMPDATLATLKIQPSEPRDSAVYFCASGLGSWTGGTEAFFGQGTRLTVV.

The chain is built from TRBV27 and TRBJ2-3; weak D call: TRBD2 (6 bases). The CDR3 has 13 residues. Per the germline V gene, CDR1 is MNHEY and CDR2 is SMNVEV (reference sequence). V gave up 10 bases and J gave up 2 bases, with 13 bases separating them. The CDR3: CATRDFSTDTQYF. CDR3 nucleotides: TGTGCCACCAGGGACTTTTCCACAGATACGCAGTATTTT.

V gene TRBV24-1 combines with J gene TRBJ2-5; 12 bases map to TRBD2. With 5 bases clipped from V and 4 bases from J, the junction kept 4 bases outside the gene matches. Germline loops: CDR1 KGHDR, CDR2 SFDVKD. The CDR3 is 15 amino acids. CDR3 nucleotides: TGTGCCACCAGTGTACTAGCGGGGGGAGGAGAGACCCAGTACTTC. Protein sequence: CATSVLAGGGETQYF.

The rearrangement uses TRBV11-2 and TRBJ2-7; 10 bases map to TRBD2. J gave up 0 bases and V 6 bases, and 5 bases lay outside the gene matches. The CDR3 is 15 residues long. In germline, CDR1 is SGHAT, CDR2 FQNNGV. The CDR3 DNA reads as TGTGCCAGCAGATCCGGACTAGCGGTCTCCTACGAGCAGTACTTC. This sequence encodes CASRSGLAVSYEQYF. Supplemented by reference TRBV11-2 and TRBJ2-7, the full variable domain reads EAGVAQSPRYKIIEKRQSVAFWCNPISGHATLYWYQQILGQGPKLLIQFQNNGVVDDSQLPKDRFSAERLKGVDSTLKIQPAKLEDSAVYLCASRSGLAVSYEQYFGPGTRLTVT.

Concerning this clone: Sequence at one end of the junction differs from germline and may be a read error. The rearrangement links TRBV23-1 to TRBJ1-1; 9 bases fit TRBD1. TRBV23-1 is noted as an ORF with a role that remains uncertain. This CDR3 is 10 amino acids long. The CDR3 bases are TGCGCCAGCCCCGGGACAGGGCCCCTCTTT. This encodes CASPGTGPLF.

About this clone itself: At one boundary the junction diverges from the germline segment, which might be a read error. The CDR3 here is CASSPGSRVREVF. Here the CDR3 DNA reads TGTGCCAGCAGCCCAGGGAGTAGAGTCAGGGAGGTCTTC. The chain carries TRBV7-2 and TRBJ2-1; TRBD2 might be the D (6 bases). This CDR3 is built from 13 residues. CDR1 is SGHTA and CDR2 is FQGNSA in the germline V gene.

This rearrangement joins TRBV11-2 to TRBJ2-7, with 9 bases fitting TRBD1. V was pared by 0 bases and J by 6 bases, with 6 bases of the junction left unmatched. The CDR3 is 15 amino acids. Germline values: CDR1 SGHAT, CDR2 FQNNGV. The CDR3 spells CASSLEGTGKGEQYF. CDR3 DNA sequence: TGTGCCAGCAGCTTAGAAGGGACAGGGAAGGGCGAGCAGTACTTC.

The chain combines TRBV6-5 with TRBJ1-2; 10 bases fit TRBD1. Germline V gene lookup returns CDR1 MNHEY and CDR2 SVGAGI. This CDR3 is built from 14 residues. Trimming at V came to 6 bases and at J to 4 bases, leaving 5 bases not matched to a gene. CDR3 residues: CASRTGGFGYGYTF. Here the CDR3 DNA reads TGTGCCAGCAGGACAGGGGGCTTCGGCTATGGCTACACCTTC.

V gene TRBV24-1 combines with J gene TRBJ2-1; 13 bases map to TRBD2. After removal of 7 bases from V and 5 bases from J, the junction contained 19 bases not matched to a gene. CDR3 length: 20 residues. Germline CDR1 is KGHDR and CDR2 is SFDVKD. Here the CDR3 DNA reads TGTGCCACCAGGGAATCGACACCACCTACGACTAGCGGGAGGAACAATGAGCAGTTCTTC. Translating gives CATRESTPPTTSGRNNEQFF.

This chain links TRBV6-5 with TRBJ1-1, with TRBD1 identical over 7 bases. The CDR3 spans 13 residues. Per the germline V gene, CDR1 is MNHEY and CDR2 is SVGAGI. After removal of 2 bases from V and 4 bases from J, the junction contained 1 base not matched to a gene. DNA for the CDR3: TGTGCCAGCAGTTACCAGGGGGGCACTGAAGCTTTCTTT. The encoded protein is CASSYQGGTEAFF.